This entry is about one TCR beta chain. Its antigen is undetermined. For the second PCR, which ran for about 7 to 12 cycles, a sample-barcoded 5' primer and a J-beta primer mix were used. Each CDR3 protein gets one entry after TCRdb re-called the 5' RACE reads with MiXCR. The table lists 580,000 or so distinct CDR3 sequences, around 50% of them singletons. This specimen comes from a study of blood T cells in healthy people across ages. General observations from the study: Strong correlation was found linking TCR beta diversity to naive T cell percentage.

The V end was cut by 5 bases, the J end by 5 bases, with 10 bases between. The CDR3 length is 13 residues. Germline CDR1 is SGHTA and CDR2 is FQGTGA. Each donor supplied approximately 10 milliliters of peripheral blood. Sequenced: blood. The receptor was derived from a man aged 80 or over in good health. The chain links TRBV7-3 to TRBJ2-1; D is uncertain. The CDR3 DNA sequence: TGTGCCAGCAGCCAAACGGCAGACAATGAGCAGTTCTTC. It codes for CASSQTADNEQFF.